This T cell receptor (beta chain) derives from a study of vaccination effects on CD4 cells after COVID-19. Findings and caveats of the study: Few convalescent patients, and no early post-infection timepoints, were available to the study.

Scientists isolated CD4+ T cells after a roughly 10-day culture period ended. No vaccinee had earlier SARS-CoV-2 infection, and nucleocapsid antibodies were negative. Worth noting for this clone: Its antigen is not known.

The CDR3 is 14 amino acids. Germline V lookup: CDR1 MDHEN, CDR2 SYDVKM. V lost 6 bases, J lost 3 bases, and 14 bases lay in between. TCRdb's copy holds only in-frame clones and misses some; the assay was immunoSEQ multiplex PCR. The sample has around 50,000 clones; approximately 61% are singletons. Sequences were derived from CD4+ T cells from PBMCs cultured without peptide, sampled before COVID-19 vaccination. This TCR was recovered from a human donor who received a COVID-19 vaccine. V gene TRBV28 combines with J gene TRBJ1-2, with D tentatively TRBD1 (6 bases). This chain's CDR3 is CASSLADSYYGYTF. The CDR3 bases are TGTGCCAGCAGCCTTGCGGACAGCTACTATGGCTACACCTTC.